This T cell receptor (beta chain) appears in the sequencing data of a study of CD8+CD57+ T cells in acquired aplastic anemia. Germline V gives CDR1 SGHVS, CDR2 FQNEAQ. This CDR3 has 15 residues. V was pared by 3 bases and J by 2 bases, with 8 bases between. CDR3 and TCR beta VDJ profiling relied on a genomic DNA template. MiXCR, applied by TCRdb to the reads, yields one record per CDR3 protein. The sample yields 250,000 or so distinct CDR3 sequences, around 43% seen once. Sequenced patients had shown CD8+CD57+ cell expansion by flow cytometry. This chain connects TRBV7-8 to TRBJ2-6, with D possibly matching TRBD1 (6 bases). The source of this sequence is a human donor with aplastic anemia. The sample consisted of sorted CD4+, CD8+, or CD8+CD57+ T cells (not recorded which) from PBMCs. CDR3 in DNA: TGTGCCAGCAGCTTGAGGGGGACTGGGGCCAACGTCCTGACTTTC. This codes for CASSLRGTGANVLTF.